Described below is a single T cell receptor beta chain sequence and its context. This entry comes from a study of blood T cell repertoires in COVID-19. Overall study: From the United States, Italy and Spain came samples of acute and convalescent COVID-19. Nucleic acid was either cDNA or gDNA, and it came from T cells, B-cell-depleted T cells, or PBMCs.

Germline V gene lookup returns CDR1 MDHEN and CDR2 SYDVKM. V dropped 6 bases and J dropped 0 bases, with 12 bases sitting between them. The CDR3 has 15 amino acids. Original methodology: Nucleated cell counts were estimated from reference gene primer amplification. Assay used: immunoSEQ multiplex PCR; TCRdb lists only in-frame clones, some missing. V, J and clone size are taken as reported in that table, and D and trimming were inferred from the DNA itself. The sample lists about 280,000 clones, roughly 88% seen once, with about 9.8% in the top ten. The sequence was collected from a man between 18 and 35 years old with active or convalescent COVID-19. The sample comprised peripheral blood. V and J are TRBV28 and TRBJ1-3, with D perhaps TRBD1 (5 bases). The CDR3: CASRLQGFSGNTIYF. For the CDR3, the DNA is TGTGCCAGCAGGCTCCAGGGCTTCTCTGGAAACACCATATATTTT.